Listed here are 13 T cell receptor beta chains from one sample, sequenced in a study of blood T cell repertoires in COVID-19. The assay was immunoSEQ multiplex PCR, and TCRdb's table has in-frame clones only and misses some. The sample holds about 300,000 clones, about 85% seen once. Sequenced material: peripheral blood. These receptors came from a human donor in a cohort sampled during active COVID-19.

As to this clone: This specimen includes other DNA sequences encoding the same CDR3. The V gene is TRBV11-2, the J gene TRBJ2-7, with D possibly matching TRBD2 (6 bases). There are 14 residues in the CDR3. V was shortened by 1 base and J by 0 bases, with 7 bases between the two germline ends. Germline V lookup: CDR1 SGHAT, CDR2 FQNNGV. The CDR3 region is CASSLGGGSYEQYF. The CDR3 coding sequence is TGTGCCAGCAGCTTAGGGGGAGGCTCCTACGAGCAGTACTTC.

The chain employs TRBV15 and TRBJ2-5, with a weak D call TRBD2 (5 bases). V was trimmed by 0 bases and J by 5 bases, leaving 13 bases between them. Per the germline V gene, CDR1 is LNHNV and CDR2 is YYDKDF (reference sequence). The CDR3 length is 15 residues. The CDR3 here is CATSRDLDWQETQYF. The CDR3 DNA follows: TGTGCCACCAGCAGAGATCTGGACTGGCAGGAGACCCAGTACTTC.

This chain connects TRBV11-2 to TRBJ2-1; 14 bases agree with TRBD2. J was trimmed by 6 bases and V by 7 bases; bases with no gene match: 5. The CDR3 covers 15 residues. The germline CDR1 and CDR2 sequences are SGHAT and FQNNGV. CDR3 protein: CASTRGLAGANEQFF. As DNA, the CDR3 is TGTGCCAGCACCCGGGGACTAGCGGGAGCCAATGAGCAGTTCTTC.

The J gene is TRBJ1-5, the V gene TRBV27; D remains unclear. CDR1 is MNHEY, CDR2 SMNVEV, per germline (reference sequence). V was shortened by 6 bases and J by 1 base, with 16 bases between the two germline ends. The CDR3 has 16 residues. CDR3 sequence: CASRPAGGRSNQPQHF. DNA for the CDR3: TGTGCCAGCAGGCCCGCTGGAGGGAGGAGCAATCAGCCCCAGCATTTT.

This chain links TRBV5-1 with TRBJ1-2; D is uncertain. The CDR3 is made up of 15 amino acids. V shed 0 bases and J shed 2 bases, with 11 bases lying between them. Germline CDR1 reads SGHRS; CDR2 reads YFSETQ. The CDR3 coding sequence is TGCGCCAGCAGCTTGGCAATCTCGGGAAACTATGGCTACACCTTC. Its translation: CASSLAISGNYGYTF.

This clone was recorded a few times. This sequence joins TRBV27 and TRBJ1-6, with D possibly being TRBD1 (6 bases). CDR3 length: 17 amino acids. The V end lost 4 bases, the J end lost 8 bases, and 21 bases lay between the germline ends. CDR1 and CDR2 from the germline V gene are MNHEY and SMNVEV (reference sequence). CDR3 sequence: CASSWTVTRGAHSPLHF. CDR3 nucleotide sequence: TGTGCCAGCAGTTGGACCGTGACCCGGGGGGCCCATTCACCCCTCCACTTT.

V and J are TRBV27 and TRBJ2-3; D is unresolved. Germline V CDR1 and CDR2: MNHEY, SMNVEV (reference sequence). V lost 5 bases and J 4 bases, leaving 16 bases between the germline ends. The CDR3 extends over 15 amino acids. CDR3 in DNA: TGTGCCAGCAGTCTTACTACCAACGCAGCAGATACGCAGTATTTT. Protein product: CASSLTTNAADTQYF.

The CDR3 spells CASSIGAAQETQYF. Here the CDR3 DNA reads TGTGCCAGTAGTATAGGGGCAGCACAAGAGACCCAGTACTTC. The chain joins TRBV19 to TRBJ2-5; D not certain. Trimming left V 1 base short and J 2 bases short, with 8 bases between. This CDR3 is 14 amino acids long. Germline CDR1 LNHDA, CDR2 SQIVND (reference sequence).

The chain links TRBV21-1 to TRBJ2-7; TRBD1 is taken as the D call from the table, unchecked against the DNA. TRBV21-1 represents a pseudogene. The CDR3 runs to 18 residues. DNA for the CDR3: TGTGCCAGCAGCAAAGAGGTAAAAGGGAATAAACAGGGCTACGAGCAGTACTTC. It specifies CASSKEVKGNKQGYEQYF.

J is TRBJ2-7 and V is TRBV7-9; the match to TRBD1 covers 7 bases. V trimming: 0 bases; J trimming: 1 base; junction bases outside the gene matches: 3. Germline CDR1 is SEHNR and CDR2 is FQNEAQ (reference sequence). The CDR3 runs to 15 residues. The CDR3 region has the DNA TGTGCCAGCAGCTTAGCCGGACAGGTTTCCTACGAGCAGTACTTC. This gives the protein CASSLAGQVSYEQYF.

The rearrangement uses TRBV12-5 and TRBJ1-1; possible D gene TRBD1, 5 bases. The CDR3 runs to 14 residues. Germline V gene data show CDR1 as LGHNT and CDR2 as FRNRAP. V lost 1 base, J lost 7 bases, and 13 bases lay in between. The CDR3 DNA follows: TGTGCTAGTGGTTTGGCACCACCGGGGGTTGAAGCTTTCTTT. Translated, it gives CASGLAPPGVEAFF. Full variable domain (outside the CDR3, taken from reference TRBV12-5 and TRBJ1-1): DARVTQTPRHKVTEMGQEVTMRCQPILGHNTVFWYRQTMMQGLELLAYFRNRAPLDDSGMPKDRFSAEMPDATLATLKIQPSEPRDSAVYFCASGLAPPGVEAFFGQGTRLTVV.

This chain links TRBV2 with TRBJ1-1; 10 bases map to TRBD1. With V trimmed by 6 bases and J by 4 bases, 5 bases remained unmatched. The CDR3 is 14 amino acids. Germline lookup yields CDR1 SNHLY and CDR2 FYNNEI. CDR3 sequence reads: CASRTGTGVTEAFF. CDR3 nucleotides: TGTGCCAGCAGGACCGGGACAGGGGTCACTGAAGCTTTCTTT. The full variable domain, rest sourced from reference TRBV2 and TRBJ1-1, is EPEVTQTPSHQVTQMGQEVILRCVPISNHLYFYWYRQILGQKVEFLVSFYNNEISEKSEIFDDQFSVERPDGSNFTLKIRSTKLEDSAMYFCASRTGTGVTEAFFGQGTRLTVV.

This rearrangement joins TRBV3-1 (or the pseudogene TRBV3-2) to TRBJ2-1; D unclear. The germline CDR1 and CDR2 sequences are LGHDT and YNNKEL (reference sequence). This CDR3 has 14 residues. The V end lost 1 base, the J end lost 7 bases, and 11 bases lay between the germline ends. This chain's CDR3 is CASSQGLHGNEQFF. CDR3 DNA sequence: TGTGCCAGCAGCCAAGGCCTCCACGGGAATGAGCAGTTCTTC.